This T cell receptor (beta chain) was captured in a study of shared clonotypes between healthy human individuals. Findings of the study overall: Investigators expected sequencing depth to affect clonotype sharing among donors. A handful of donors showed sharing of approximately 4.7% of naive CD4 clonotypes.

Of note for this clone: Antigen unknown. This same CDR3 is encoded by further DNA sequences in the sample.

Sorted-subset replicate PCRs used around 200 ng of genomic DNA. This amount corresponded to approximately 30,000 T cell genomes. Clones were read by immunoSEQ multiplex PCR, and TCRdb kept only the in-frame ones, dropping some. The data hold about 2.3 million clones, with more than 80% observed a single time. Germline V gene sequence: CDR1 SGHTA, CDR2 FQGTGA. The CDR3 extends over 12 amino acids. Trimming removed 3 bases from V and 0 bases from J, with 1 base in between. This sequence originates from a man aged 18 to 35 in good health. Some clones in this sample may be carry-over from other donors' samples. V and J are TRBV7-3 and TRBJ2-3; D gene ambiguous. The sample taken for sequencing was naive CD4+ T cells from PBMCs. Subset in this sample: CD45RA+ positively selected. The chain's CDR3 is CASSFSTDTQYF. The CDR3 DNA reads as TGTGCCAGCAGCTTTAGCACAGATACGCAGTATTTT.